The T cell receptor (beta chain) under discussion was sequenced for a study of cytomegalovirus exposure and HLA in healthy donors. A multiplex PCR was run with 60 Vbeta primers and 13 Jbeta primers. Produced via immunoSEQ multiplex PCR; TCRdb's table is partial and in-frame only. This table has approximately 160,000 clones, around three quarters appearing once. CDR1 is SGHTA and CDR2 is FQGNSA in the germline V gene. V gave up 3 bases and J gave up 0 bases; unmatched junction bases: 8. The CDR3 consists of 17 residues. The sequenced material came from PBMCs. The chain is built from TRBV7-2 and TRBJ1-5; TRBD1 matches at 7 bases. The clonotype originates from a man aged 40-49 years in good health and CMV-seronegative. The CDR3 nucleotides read TGTGCCAGCAGCTTTAATAGGGGGCCGGGTAGCAATCAGCCCCAGCATTTT. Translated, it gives CASSFNRGPGSNQPQHF.